This TCR beta chain came from a study of beta chain features in type 1 diabetes. In this sample, this clone turned up a few times. Its target is unknown. Study-level points and caveats: Naive, central memory and Treg TCRB repertoires seemed to resemble each other more closely in patients than they did in healthy donors.

Reverse transcribing all isolated RNA meant expressed TCRB transcripts were sequenced. The read count averaged around 3.5 million across naive, central memory and regulatory T cell samples. The method was immunoSEQ multiplex PCR; TCRdb's version includes in-frame clones alone and lacks a portion of them. Here the sample spans fewer than 550,000 clones, more than 9.5% being singletons. The CDR3 sequence is 14 residues long. Per the germline V gene, CDR1 is SGHRS and CDR2 is YFSETQ. Trimming pared 0 bases from V and 4 bases from J, leaving 7 bases between. This sequence joins TRBV5-1 and TRBJ2-2; D gene uncertain. The TCR was taken from a young woman in good health. The specimen sequenced was naive CD4+ T cells from blood. This CDR3 is CASSLATATGELFF. DNA of the CDR3: TGCGCCAGCAGCTTGGCAACAGCCACCGGGGAGCTGTTTTTT.